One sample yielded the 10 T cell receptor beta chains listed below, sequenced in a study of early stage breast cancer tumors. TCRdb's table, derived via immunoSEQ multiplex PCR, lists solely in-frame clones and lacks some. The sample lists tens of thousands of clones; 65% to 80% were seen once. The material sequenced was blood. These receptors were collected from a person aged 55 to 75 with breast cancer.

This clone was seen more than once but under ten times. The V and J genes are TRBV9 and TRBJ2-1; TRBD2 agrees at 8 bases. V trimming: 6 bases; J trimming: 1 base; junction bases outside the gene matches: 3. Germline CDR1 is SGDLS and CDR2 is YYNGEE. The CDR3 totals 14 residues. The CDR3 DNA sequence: TGTGCCAGCAACGGGAGGGATTCCTACAATGAGCAGTTCTTC. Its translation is CASNGRDSYNEQFF.

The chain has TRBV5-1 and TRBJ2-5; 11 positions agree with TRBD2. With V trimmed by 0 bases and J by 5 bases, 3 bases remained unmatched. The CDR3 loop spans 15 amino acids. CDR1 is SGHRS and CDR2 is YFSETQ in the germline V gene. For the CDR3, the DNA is TGCGCCAGCAGCTTGGGACTAGCGGGATTGGAGACCCAGTACTTC. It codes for CASSLGLAGLETQYF.

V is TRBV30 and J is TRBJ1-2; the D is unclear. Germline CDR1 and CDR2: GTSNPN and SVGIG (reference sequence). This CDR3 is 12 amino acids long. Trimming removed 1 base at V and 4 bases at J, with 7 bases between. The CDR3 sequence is CAWSGQFYGYTF. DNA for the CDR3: TGTGCCTGGAGTGGGCAGTTCTATGGCTACACCTTC.

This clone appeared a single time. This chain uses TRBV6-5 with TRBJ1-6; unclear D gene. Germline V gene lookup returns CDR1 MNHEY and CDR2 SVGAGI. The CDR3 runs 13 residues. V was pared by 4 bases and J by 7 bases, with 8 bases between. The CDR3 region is CASSSSSNSPLHF. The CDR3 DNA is TGTGCCAGCAGTTCGTCTTCAAATTCACCCCTCCACTTT.

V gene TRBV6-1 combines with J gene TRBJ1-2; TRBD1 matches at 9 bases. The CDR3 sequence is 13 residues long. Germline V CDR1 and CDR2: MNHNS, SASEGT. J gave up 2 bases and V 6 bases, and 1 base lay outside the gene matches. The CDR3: CASSGTGNYGYTF. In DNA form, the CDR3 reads TGTGCCAGCAGCGGGACAGGGAACTATGGCTACACCTTC.

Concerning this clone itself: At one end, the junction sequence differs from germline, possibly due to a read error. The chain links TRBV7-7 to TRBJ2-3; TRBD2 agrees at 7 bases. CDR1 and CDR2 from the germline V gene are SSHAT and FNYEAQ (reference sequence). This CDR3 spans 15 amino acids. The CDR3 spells CASSFSGGPTDTQYF. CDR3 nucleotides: TGTGCTAGCAGCTTCTCGGGAGGACCCACAGATACGCAGTATTTT.

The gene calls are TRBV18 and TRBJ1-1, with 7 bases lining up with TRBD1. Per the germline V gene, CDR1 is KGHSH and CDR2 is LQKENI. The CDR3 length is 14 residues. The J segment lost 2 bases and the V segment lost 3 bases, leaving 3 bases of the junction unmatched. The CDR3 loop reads CASSPGTANTEAFF. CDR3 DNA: TGTGCCAGCTCACCGGGGACAGCAAACACTGAAGCTTTCTTT.

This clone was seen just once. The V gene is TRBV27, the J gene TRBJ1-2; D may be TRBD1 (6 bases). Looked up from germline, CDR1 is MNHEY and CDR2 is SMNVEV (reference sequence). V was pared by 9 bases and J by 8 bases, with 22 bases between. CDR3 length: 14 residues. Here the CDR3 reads CASRQNRGGHGYTF. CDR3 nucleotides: TGTGCCAGTCGTCAGAATAGGGGGGGACACGGCTACACCTTC.

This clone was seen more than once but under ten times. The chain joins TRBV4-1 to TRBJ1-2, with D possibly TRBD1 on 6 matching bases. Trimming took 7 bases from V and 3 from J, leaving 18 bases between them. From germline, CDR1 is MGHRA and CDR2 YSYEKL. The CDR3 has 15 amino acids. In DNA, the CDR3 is TGCGCCAGCACCATAACCCCGGGGGCCGACTATGGCTACACCTTC. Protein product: CASTITPGADYGYTF.

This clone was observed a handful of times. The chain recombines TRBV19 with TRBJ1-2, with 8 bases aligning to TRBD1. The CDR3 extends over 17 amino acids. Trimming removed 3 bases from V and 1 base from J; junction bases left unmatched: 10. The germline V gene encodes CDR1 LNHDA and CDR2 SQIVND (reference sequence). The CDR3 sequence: CASSMGTGRILNYGYTF. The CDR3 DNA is TGTGCCAGTAGTATGGGGACAGGACGGATCCTTAACTATGGCTACACCTTC.